The next 18 T cell receptor beta chains were all read from a single sample in a study of Ad26.COV2.S vaccination and SARS-CoV-2 variants. Clones were read by immunoSEQ multiplex PCR, and TCRdb kept only the in-frame ones, dropping some. This sample has about 480,000 clones; around 88% occur once, and the top ten carry more than 10%. Documented treatment: some 20 received Ad26.COV2.S at low or high dose, single or two shots; several received placebo; per-sample allocation not given. The investigators took samples on day 63 after the first vaccine or placebo injection. This material consisted of peripheral blood, taken in a trial of Ad26.COV2.S vaccine versus placebo. These receptors came from a person aged 18-65 years who received the Ad26.COV2.S COVID-19 vaccine or a placebo.

The V gene is TRBV5-8, the J gene TRBJ2-2; 13 bases align to TRBD2. Per the germline V gene, CDR1 is SGHTS and CDR2 is YDEGEE. The CDR3 contains 16 residues. V was clipped by 4 bases and J by 7 bases; unmatched bases: 7. The CDR3 DNA follows: TGTGCCAGCAGCCGCGGACTAGCGGGAGTGTTCGGGGAGCTGTTTTTT. This encodes CASSRGLAGVFGELFF. Using reference TRBV5-8 and TRBJ2-2 for the parts outside the CDR3, the full variable domain is EAGVTQSPTHLIKTRGQQATLRCSPISGHTSVYWYQQALGLGLQFLLWYDEGEERNRGNFPPRFSGRQFPNYSSELNVNALELEDSALYLCASSRGLAGVFGELFFGEGSRLTVL.

The chain couples TRBV4-3 to TRBJ2-1; a possible D gene is TRBD1 (6 bases). Germline CDR1 reads LGHNA; CDR2 reads YSLEER. The CDR3 length is 17 residues. Trimming cost V 4 bases and J 1 base, with 17 bases left between them. This CDR3 is CASSPAYGQQSYNEQFF. The CDR3 nucleotides are TGCGCCAGCAGCCCCGCCTACGGACAGCAGTCCTACAATGAGCAGTTCTTC.

This clone has at least ten counts. V usage is TRBV27 and J usage is TRBJ2-1, with TRBD1 matching 11 bases. The CDR3 is made up of 15 amino acids. Per germline, CDR1 MNHEY and CDR2 SMNVEV (reference sequence). After removal of 7 bases from V and 4 bases from J, the junction contained 6 bases not matched to a gene. DNA for the CDR3: TGTGCCAGCACCACGGGACAGGGGGGTTACAATGAGCAGTTCTTC. It translates to CASTTGQGGYNEQFF.

This clone was seen a single time. The chain uses TRBV4-3 and TRBJ2-7; no reliable D call. V lost 0 bases, J lost 0 bases, and 9 bases lay in between. This CDR3 region has 15 residues. CDR1 is LGHNA and CDR2 is YSLEER in the germline V gene. DNA of the CDR3: TGCGCCAGCAGCCAAGAGCCCGGTACCTCCTACGAGCAGTACTTC. Amino acids: CASSQEPGTSYEQYF.

The chain joins TRBV28 to TRBJ2-3; 7 bases are shared with TRBD2. The CDR3 covers 13 residues. J gave up 0 bases and V 8 bases, and 2 bases lay outside the gene matches. The V gene's germline CDR1 is MDHEN and CDR2 SYDVKM. DNA of the CDR3: TGTGCCAGCTTTAGCGGGAGCACAGATACGCAGTATTTT. Its translation: CASFSGSTDTQYF.

Concerning this clone: The junction does not match germline at one end; this may be a read error. This chain connects TRBV25-1 to TRBJ2-1; 10 nucleotides match TRBD1. This CDR3 contains 16 residues. Germline V gene lookup returns CDR1 MGHDK and CDR2 SYGVNS. The CDR3 DNA reads TGTGCCAGCAGCGAATCAGGGACAGGGGTGGAGAATGAGCAGTTCTTC. Translated: CASSESGTGVENEQFF.

The chain joins TRBV7-2 to TRBJ2-7; 9 bases align to TRBD2. Unmatched junction bases numbered 1, after V lost 3 bases and J lost 4 bases. Per germline, CDR1 SGHTA and CDR2 FQGNSA. This CDR3 comprises 13 residues. CDR3 amino acids: CASSLSGRYEQYF. The CDR3 DNA reads TGTGCCAGCAGCTTGAGCGGGAGGTACGAGCAGTACTTC.

The chain couples TRBV5-6 to TRBJ2-7; tentative D call: TRBD2 (5 bases). The germline V gene encodes CDR1 SGHDT and CDR2 YYEEEE. The CDR3 loop spans 13 amino acids. V was pared by 1 base and J by 5 bases, with 10 bases between. Written as DNA, the CDR3 is TGTGCCAGCAGCTTGCCCGGGATCCACGAGCAGTACTTC. As protein: CASSLPGIHEQYF.

This clone was picked up one time. This sequence joins TRBV29-1 and TRBJ1-1, with TRBD1 as a possible D gene (5 bases). Germline CDR1 SQVTM, CDR2 ANQGSEA. Trimming took off 5 bases at V and 4 bases at J, with 14 bases between the two ends. The CDR3 is 13 amino acids. The CDR3 sequence is CSVSPRGGTEAFF. In nucleotides, the CDR3 is TGCAGCGTTTCCCCCCGCGGGGGCACTGAAGCTTTCTTT.

The CDR3 DNA reads TGTGCCAGCAGTAACCGACAGGGGAACACTGAAGCTTTCTTT. It specifies CASSNRQGNTEAFF. The V gene is TRBV6-5, the J gene TRBJ1-1; 7 bases align to TRBD1. Trimming took 5 bases from V and 1 from J; bases not matched to a gene: 4. The germline gives CDR1 MNHEY, CDR2 SVGAGI. The CDR3 extends over 14 amino acids.

The rearrangement links TRBV25-1 to TRBJ2-7; TRBD2 is a possible D gene (6 bases). Germline CDR1 and CDR2: MGHDK and SYGVNS. Trimming cost V 5 bases and J 7 bases, with 15 bases left between them. This CDR3 comprises 13 residues. Written as DNA, the CDR3 is TGTGCCAGCAGTTTCGGCAGGGCGGGAGAGCAGTACTTC. This codes for CASSFGRAGEQYF.

The chain employs TRBV7-8 and TRBJ1-1; D remains unclear. V was pared by 3 bases and J by 2 bases, with 7 bases between. Germline V gene lookup returns CDR1 SGHVS and CDR2 FQNEAQ. This CDR3 region has 13 residues. CDR3 sequence: CASSFGANTEAFF. CDR3 DNA sequence: TGTGCCAGCAGCTTTGGAGCAAACACTGAAGCTTTCTTT.

The rearrangement uses TRBV3-1 (or the pseudogene TRBV3-2) and TRBJ1-2; TRBD1 aligns across 9 bases. CDR1 and CDR2 from the germline V gene are LGHDT and YNNKEL (reference sequence). This CDR3 is 14 amino acids long. The V and J ends lost 8 bases and 8 bases, in that order; junction bases with no gene match: 12. The DNA for the CDR3 is TGTGCCAGCCAACGGACAGGGGCACTTCAAGGCTACACCTTC. Protein sequence: CASQRTGALQGYTF.

The V and J genes are TRBV12-3 or TRBV12-4 and TRBJ2-1, with D unclear. The V and J ends lost 2 bases and 13 bases respectively, with 9 bases between them. CDR3 length: 11 residues. The CDR3 here is CASSLSGVQFF. For the CDR3, the DNA is TGTGCCAGCAGTTTATCTGGGGTCCAGTTCTTC.

The rearrangement links TRBV5-4 to TRBJ2-3, with D perhaps being TRBD1 or TRBD2 (6 bases each). This CDR3 contains 14 residues. Trimming pared 4 bases from V and 6 bases from J, leaving 15 bases between. CDR1 and CDR2 from the germline V gene are SGHNT and YYREEE (reference sequence). Here the CDR3 DNA reads TGTGCCAGCAGCCCCAGGGGACTTTCCGATACGCAGTATTTT. It translates to CASSPRGLSDTQYF.

V gene TRBV18 combines with J gene TRBJ1-5, with a weak D call TRBD1 (5 bases). The germline gives CDR1 KGHSH, CDR2 LQKENI. The CDR3 contains 15 residues. V was pared by 4 bases and J by 3 bases, with 13 bases between. The CDR3 DNA reads TGTGCCAGCTCACGGTACGGGGGTGACAATCAGCCCCAGCATTTT. Its protein is CASSRYGGDNQPQHF.

The J gene is TRBJ2-7, the V gene TRBV19, with TRBD2 matching over 7 bases. With 3 bases clipped from V and 3 bases from J, the junction kept 5 bases outside the gene matches. The germline gives CDR1 LNHDA, CDR2 SQIVND (reference sequence). The CDR3 has 14 residues. This chain's CDR3 is CASSIWTGGYEQYF. In DNA, the CDR3 is TGTGCCAGTAGTATTTGGACGGGGGGCTACGAGCAGTACTTC.

A note on this clone: Other DNA sequences from this sample encode an identical CDR3 as well. The chain employs TRBV27 and TRBJ1-1; D may be TRBD1 (5 bases). The CDR3 is made up of 14 amino acids. The V and J ends lost 2 bases and 4 bases respectively, with 11 bases between them. Germline loops: CDR1 MNHEY, CDR2 SMNVEV (reference sequence). Written as DNA, the CDR3 is TGTGCCAGCAGTTTAGTCTTGGGGGTCACTGAAGCTTTCTTT. It specifies CASSLVLGVTEAFF.